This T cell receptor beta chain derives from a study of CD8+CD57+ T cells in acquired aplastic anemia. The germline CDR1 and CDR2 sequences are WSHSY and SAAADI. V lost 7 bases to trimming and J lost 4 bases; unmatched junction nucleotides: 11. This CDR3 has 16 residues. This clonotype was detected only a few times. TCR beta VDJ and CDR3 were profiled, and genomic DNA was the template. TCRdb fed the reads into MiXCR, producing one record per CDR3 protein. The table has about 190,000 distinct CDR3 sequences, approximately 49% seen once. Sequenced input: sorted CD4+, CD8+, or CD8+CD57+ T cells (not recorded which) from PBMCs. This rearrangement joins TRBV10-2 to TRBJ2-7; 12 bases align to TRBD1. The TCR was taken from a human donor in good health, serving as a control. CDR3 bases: TGCGCCAGCAACGCCGGGACAGGGGGCCTCAAGTACGAGCAGTACTTC. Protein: CASNAGTGGLKYEQYF.